Detailed here is one T cell receptor beta chain. The antigen is undetermined. An end of the junction does not agree with germline; a read error may underlie this. This record belongs to a study of cytomegalovirus exposure and HLA in healthy donors. Study in general: From about 200 million T cells, an earlier analysis saw 100 million to 140 million unique TCR beta sequences. Study-wide points: A later examination showed that TCR association rates differed by HLA locus, with DRB1 most and HLA-C fewest. Using a false discovery rate of 0.05, a later analysis showed that some 16,000 TCR beta sequences were associated with HLA alleles. In vitro, three CMV-associated chains proved specific for CMV antigens.

The germline CDR1 and CDR2 sequences are SEHNR and FQNEAQ (reference sequence). CDR3 length equals 18 residues. 60 Vbeta and 13 Jbeta primers were used in PCR. The data were produced by immunoSEQ multiplex PCR, yet TCRdb's version contains in-frame clones alone and is incomplete. This sample's table reports roughly 62,000 clones. The chain recombines TRBV7-9 with TRBJ1-1, with TRBD1 as a possible D gene (6 bases). The clonotype comes from a young woman in good health and CMV-seronegative. The sequenced material came from PBMCs. CDR3 bases: TGTGCCAACAGCTTAGCGCCTGGGAGGGGGGGGCGCGGGGCTGAAGCTTTCTTT. Protein: CANSLAPGRGGRGAEAFF.